This T cell receptor beta chain emerged from a study of fetal regulatory T cell absence and autoimmunity. Overall study: The IPEX patients lacked clinical diabetes but had exocrine pancreas autoimmunity. Study outcomes and limitations: The oligoclonal enrichment was interpreted as supporting antigen-driven pancreatic autoimmunity before birth in IPEX syndrome. Pancreas TCRs were oligoclonally enriched versus cord blood, some clones over 80-fold. Pancreas and cord blood did not differ much in TRB family usage.

Assay used: immunoSEQ multiplex PCR; TCRdb lists only in-frame clones, some missing. The profile covers about 50,000 clones, with about 86% appearing a single time and about 0.37% taken by the ten largest. This clone was counted only a few times. Its antigen is still unknown. V was cut by 1 base and J by 3 bases, with 7 bases left in between. Germline V gene data show CDR1 as LNHDA and CDR2 as SQIVND (reference sequence). The CDR3 spans 14 residues. The sequenced sample was cord blood. The sequence was obtained from a newborn boy with IPEX syndrome. This sequence joins TRBV19 and TRBJ1-5; no reliable D call. The CDR3 sequence: CASSIAGPNQPQHF. Here the CDR3 DNA reads TGTGCCAGTAGTATAGCGGGCCCCAATCAGCCCCAGCATTTT.